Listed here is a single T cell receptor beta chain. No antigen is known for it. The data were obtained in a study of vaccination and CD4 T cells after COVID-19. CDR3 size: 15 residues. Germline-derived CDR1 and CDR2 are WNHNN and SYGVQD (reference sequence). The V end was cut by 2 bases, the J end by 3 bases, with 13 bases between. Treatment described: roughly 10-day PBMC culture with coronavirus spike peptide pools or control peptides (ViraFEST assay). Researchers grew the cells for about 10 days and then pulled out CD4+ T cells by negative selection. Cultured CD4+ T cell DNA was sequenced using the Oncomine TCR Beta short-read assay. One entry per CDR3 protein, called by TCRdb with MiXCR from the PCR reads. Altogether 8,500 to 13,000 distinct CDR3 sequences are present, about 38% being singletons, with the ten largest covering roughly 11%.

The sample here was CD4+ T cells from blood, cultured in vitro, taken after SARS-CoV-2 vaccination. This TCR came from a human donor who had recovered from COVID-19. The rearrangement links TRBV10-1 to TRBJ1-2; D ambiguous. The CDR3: CASSEGWGFDYGYTF. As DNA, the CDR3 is TGCGCCAGCAGTGAGGGGTGGGGTTTCGACTATGGCTACACCTTC.